One and the same sample provided the 18 T cell receptor beta chains below, sequenced in a study of T cells in Graves' hyperthyroidism and ophthalmopathy. Regions amplified from RNA transcripts were the TCR beta CDR3 regions. An initial round of RT-PCR targeting the TCR CDR3 relied on the HTBI primer set. TCRdb reprocessed the multiplex PCR reads with MiXCR, giving one entry per CDR3 protein. The sample has under 300,000 distinct CDR3 sequences; about an eighth are singletons. Sequenced material: blood. The receptors stem from a middle-aged woman with Graves' hyperthyroidism.

The chain has TRBV6-1 and TRBJ2-3, with D tentatively TRBD1 or TRBD2 (5 bases each). Germline V gene sequence: CDR1 MNHNS, CDR2 SASEGT. V lost 6 bases, J lost 2 bases, and 15 bases lay in between. This CDR3 is 15 amino acids long. CDR3 sequence: CASRIAGTNTDTQYF. CDR3 in DNA: TGTGCCAGCAGAATTGCCGGGACGAACACAGATACGCAGTATTTT.

This clonotype was recorded many times. The rearrangement links TRBV7-9 to TRBJ1-1, with 8 bases fitting TRBD1. The CDR3 length is 10 residues. With V trimmed by 8 bases and J by 8 bases, 1 base remained unmatched. CDR1 and CDR2 (germline): SEHNR, FQNEAQ (reference sequence). CDR3: CASWDREAFF. For the CDR3, the DNA is TGTGCCAGCTGGGACAGGGAAGCTTTCTTT. Together with reference TRBV7-9 and TRBJ1-1, the CDR3 gives the full variable domain: DTGVSQNPRHKITKRGQNVTFRCDPISEHNRLYWYRQTLGQGPEFLTYFQNEAQLEKSRLLSDRFSAERPKGSFSTLEIQRTEQGDSAMYLCASWDREAFFGQGTRLTVV.

This clonotype has ten or more counts. The chain has TRBV27 and TRBJ1-2; 10 bases agree with TRBD1. The CDR3 sequence is 15 residues long. Germline CDR1 and CDR2: MNHEY and SMNVEV (reference sequence). V dropped 5 bases and J dropped 3; count of bases not matched to a gene: 6. Here the CDR3 reads CASSPDRGSDYGYTF. The DNA of the CDR3 is TGTGCCAGCAGTCCGGACAGGGGGTCGGACTATGGCTACACCTTC.

This clonotype occurred a few times. This rearrangement joins TRBV5-1 to TRBJ2-7; TRBD2 aligns across 10 bases. The CDR3 is 15 amino acids. Germline values: CDR1 SGHRS, CDR2 YFSETQ. V lost 4 bases to trimming and J lost 7 bases; unmatched junction nucleotides: 11. The CDR3 sequence: CASSTYASGSTEQYF. The CDR3 nucleotides are TGCGCCAGCAGCACGTACGCTAGCGGGAGTACTGAGCAGTACTTC.

This clonotype was seen repeatedly, ten times or more. This chain joins TRBV20-1 and TRBJ1-2, with D tentatively TRBD1 (5 bases). The CDR3 contains 18 residues. V was clipped by 3 bases and J by 0 bases, with 23 bases between them. CDR1 and CDR2 (germline): DFQATT, SNEGSKA (reference sequence). CDR3 nucleotide sequence: TGCAGTGCTAGTTCCTCCCCGGAGTGGGGGGGAGCTAACTATGGCTACACCTTC. Protein: CSASSSPEWGGANYGYTF.

Ten or more counts support this clonotype. The chain recombines TRBV7-9 with TRBJ2-1, with TRBD2 as a possible D gene (7 bases). Trimming stripped 7 bases from V and 1 base from J, with 17 bases between. The CDR3 runs to 16 residues. Germline CDR1 and CDR2: SEHNR and FQNEAQ (reference sequence). CDR3 sequence (DNA): TGTGCCAGCACCCCCCCGGGGGGCCGGTCCTACAATGAGCAGTTCTTC. It encodes CASTPPGGRSYNEQFF.

In the case of this clonotype: It may be a read error: a sequence one base away is much more abundant. V gene TRBV20-1 combines with J gene TRBJ2-1, with 9 bases aligning to TRBD2. The end of the DNA fits TRBJ2-7 better, so the J call may be wrong. CDR3 length: 14 amino acids. Germline V gene lookup returns CDR1 DFQATT and CDR2 SNEGSKA (reference sequence). In DNA, the CDR3 is TGCAGTTCAAAGACTAGCGGCTCCTACAATGAGCAGTACTTC. The encoded protein is CSSKTSGSYNEQYF.

This clonotype was observed many times. The gene calls are TRBV30 and TRBJ1-2; 7 nucleotides match TRBD1. Germline V CDR1 and CDR2: GTSNPN, SVGIG (reference sequence). J gave up 5 bases and V 3 bases, and 9 bases lay outside the gene matches. There are 14 residues in the CDR3. CDR3 residues: CAWRGQGVPYGYTF. As DNA, the CDR3 is TGTGCCTGGAGGGGCCAGGGGGTACCTTATGGCTACACCTTC.

At least ten counts were recorded for this clonotype. The chain joins TRBV24-1 to TRBJ2-3, with 10 bases fitting TRBD2. The length of the CDR3 is 16 residues. V lost 5 bases, J lost 4 bases, and 8 bases stayed unmatched. In germline, CDR1 is KGHDR, CDR2 SFDVKD. CDR3 region: CATSGGAGGIPDTQYF. CDR3 nucleotide sequence: TGTGCCACCAGTGGGGGAGCGGGAGGGATACCAGATACGCAGTATTTT.

V gene TRBV9 combines with J gene TRBJ2-3; D is ambiguous. The germline V and J ends were trimmed by 0 bases and 0 bases, with 5 bases remaining between them. The CDR3 is made up of 14 amino acids. Germline lookup yields CDR1 SGDLS and CDR2 YYNGEE. The CDR3 region has the DNA TGTGCCAGCAGCGTAGCGCTGAGCACAGATACGCAGTATTTT. Amino acids: CASSVALSTDTQYF. Supplemented by reference TRBV9 and TRBJ2-3, the full variable domain reads DSGVTQTPKHLITATGQRVTLRCSPRSGDLSVYWYQQSLDQGLQFLIQYYNGEERAKGNILERFSAQQFPDLHSELNLSSLELGDSALYFCASSVALSTDTQYFGPGTRLTVL.

This clonotype has a handful of counts. The V call is TRBV29-1, the J call TRBJ1-2; tentative D call: TRBD1 (5 bases). V lost 7 bases, J lost 8 bases, and 14 bases lay in between. The germline gives CDR1 SQVTM, CDR2 ANQGSEA. CDR3 length: 11 amino acids. Here the CDR3 DNA reads TGCAGCGCTGAGGGAAACAGGGGCTACACCTTC. Its translation: CSAEGNRGYTF.

This clonotype has a count of ten or more. The gene calls are TRBV19 and TRBJ2-7, with TRBD1 matching 7 bases. Losses at the gene ends were 5 bases for V and 5 bases for J; bases not matched to a gene: 6. The CDR3 is 13 residues long. Germline-derived CDR1 and CDR2 are LNHDA and SQIVND (reference sequence). The CDR3 protein is CASSHGTANEQYF. In DNA form, the CDR3 reads TGTGCCAGTAGTCATGGGACAGCTAACGAGCAGTACTTC.

This clonotype was observed many times. The chain recombines TRBV2 with TRBJ2-5; D perhaps matches TRBD1 (5 bases). Trimming removed 6 bases from V and 3 bases from J, with 8 bases in between. The germline gives CDR1 SNHLY, CDR2 FYNNEI. This CDR3 comprises 12 residues. CDR3 nucleotide sequence: TGTGCCAGCAGGACAGTAAAAGAGACCCAGTACTTC. Protein: CASRTVKETQYF. The whole variable domain, remainder taken from reference TRBV2 and TRBJ2-5, is EPEVTQTPSHQVTQMGQEVILRCVPISNHLYFYWYRQILGQKVEFLVSFYNNEISEKSEIFDDQFSVERPDGSNFTLKIRSTKLEDSAMYFCASRTVKETQYFGPGTRLLVL.

This clonotype was seen repeatedly, ten times or more. The chain has TRBV7-9 and TRBJ2-3; 7 nucleotides match TRBD2. This CDR3 is 14 amino acids long. J gave up 2 bases and V 5 bases, and 4 bases lay outside the gene matches. Germline values: CDR1 SEHNR, CDR2 FQNEAQ (reference sequence). CDR3 region: CASSTSGTTDTQYF. In DNA, the CDR3 is TGTGCCAGCAGCACAAGCGGGACCACAGATACGCAGTATTTT. The entire variable domain, with the rest obtained from reference TRBV7-9 and TRBJ2-3, is as follows: DTGVSQNPRHKITKRGQNVTFRCDPISEHNRLYWYRQTLGQGPEFLTYFQNEAQLEKSRLLSDRFSAERPKGSFSTLEIQRTEQGDSAMYLCASSTSGTTDTQYFGPGTRLTVL.

This clonotype came up many times. The rearrangement uses TRBV30 and TRBJ1-1; D is ambiguous. Germline CDR1 reads GTSNPN; CDR2 reads SVGIG (reference sequence). CDR3 length: 13 residues. V dropped 4 bases and J dropped 1 base, with 10 bases sitting between them. CDR3 residues: CAWTLVSNTEAFF. CDR3 DNA: TGTGCCTGGACGTTGGTATCGAACACTGAAGCTTTCTTT.

Worth noting for this clonotype: A much larger clone differs by one base, so this may be a read error. CDR3 protein: CASTLDSNQPQHF. The CDR3 DNA is TGTGCCAGTACCCTCGACAGCAATCAGCCCCAGCATTTT. This chain joins TRBV19 and TRBJ1-5; D is unresolved. The germline V gene has CDR1 LNHDA and CDR2 SQIVND (reference sequence). Trimming took off 7 bases at V and 1 base at J, with 8 bases between the two ends. The CDR3 contains 13 residues.

This clonotype was picked up a small number of times. This rearrangement joins TRBV7-8 to TRBJ1-2; perhaps TRBD1 as D (5 bases). CDR1 is SGHVS, CDR2 FQNEAQ, per germline. The CDR3 contains 13 residues. Trimming removed 5 bases from V and 8 bases from J, with 15 bases in between. In nucleotides, the CDR3 is TGTGCCAGCAGCCCTACCGGGACGGGAGGCTACACCTTC. Translated, it gives CASSPTGTGGYTF.

CDR3 sequence: CATSALGTDTQYF. CDR3 bases: TGTGCCACCAGTGCCTTAGGCACAGATACGCAGTATTTT. This chain connects TRBV24-1 to TRBJ2-3; D is uncertain. Germline CDR1 and CDR2: KGHDR and SFDVKD. The CDR3 runs to 13 residues. V was shortened by 5 bases and J by 1 base, with 6 bases between the two germline ends.